This is a list of T cell receptor beta chains from one sample in a study of blood T cell repertoires in COVID-19. Sequencing was performed with immunoSEQ multiplex PCR; in TCRdb, only in-frame clones are kept and a portion is missing. The sample has approximately 300,000 clones, around 88% seen once. The sequencing input was peripheral blood. The receptors here all came from a woman aged 45-65 years with acute or convalescent COVID-19. Each CDR3 is given with its conserved first and last residue. D genes are given only for firm matches. Part of the rows lack a size; the others show once, few, many or a class for expanded clones.

clone_size,v_call,d_call,j_call,cdr3_nt,cdr3_aa
.,TRBV2,TRBD2,TRBJ2-1,TGTGCCAGCAGTGACCTAGCGGGGGCCCGAGGGAATGAGCAGTTCTTC,CASSDLAGARGNEQFF
.,TRBV7-2,.,TRBJ2-4,TGTGCCAGCAGCATAGGTGGAACGGGGAACATTCAGTACTTC,CASSIGGTGNIQYF
.,TRBV10-3,.,TRBJ1-2,TGTGCCATCAGTGAGTCCGGAGGGATGGCCTATGGCTACACCTTC,CAISESGGMAYGYTF
.,TRBV2,.,TRBJ2-4,TGTGCCAGCAGTGAATTCGGGGTTCAGTACTTC,CASSEFGVQYF
.,TRBV19,.,TRBJ1-2,TGTGCCAGTACCCGAAGGGGGAAAGCTAACTATGGCTACACCTTC,CASTRRGKANYGYTF
.,TRBV10-3,TRBD2,TRBJ2-1,TGTGCCATCAGTGTTACTAGCGGGAGTTGGTCCTACAATGAGCAGTTCTTC,CAISVTSGSWSYNEQFF
.,TRBV18,.,TRBJ2-3,TGTGCCAGCTCACCCTTTGAACCGGGTTCAAGCACAGATACGCAGTATTTT,CASSPFEPGSSTDTQYF
.,TRBV5-1,TRBD1,TRBJ1-4,TGCGCCAGCAGCGCCCCGCCGGGACAGGGAGGAACTAATGAAAAACTGTTTTTT,CASSAPPGQGGTNEKLFF
once,TRBV7-9,TRBD1,TRBJ1-1,TGTGCCAGCAGCTTATGGGACAGGAACACTGAAGCTTTCTTT,CASSLWDRNTEAFF
.,TRBV13,.,TRBJ1-6,TGTGCCAGCAGCTTAGGGGGACTTTCACCCCTCCACTTT,CASSLGGLSPLHF
.,TRBV6-2/TRBV6-3,.,TRBJ1-1,TGTGCCAGCAGTTACAAGGTACTGAGGGACACTGAAGCTTTCTTT,CASSYKVLRDTEAFF
.,TRBV5-4,TRBD2,TRBJ2-3,TGTGCCAGCAGCCGCGCAGGACTAGCGGAGAATACGCAGTATTTT,CASSRAGLAENTQYF
.,TRBV7-9,.,TRBJ1-1,TGTGCCAGCGGACTAGAAATCACTGAAGCTTTCTTT,CASGLEITEAFF
.,TRBV19,TRBD1,TRBJ1-1,TGTGCCAGTAGTTTCCGACAGGGTTACACTGAAGCTTTCTTT,CASSFRQGYTEAFF
.,TRBV7-7,TRBD1,TRBJ2-7,TGTGCCAGCAGCAAACAGGGGGCGGGAGAGCAGTACTTC,CASSKQGAGEQYF